This TCR beta chain was documented in a study of OX40 agonist ivuxolimab in advanced cancers. Overall study context: The dose of intravenous ivuxolimab that patients received every 2 weeks ranged from 0.01 to 10 mg/kg. It was permissible to have had prior anti-PD-1, anti-PD-L1 or anti-CTLA-4 therapy, and more than 30% had some. Study results and limitations: The average count of expanded clones was higher among CD8+ T cells than among CD4+.

Only in-frame clones appear in the TCRdb table, and some are missing; sequencing was by immunoSEQ multiplex PCR. The table lists around 50,000 clones, roughly 90% of them singletons, with 45% to 55% in the top ten. The germline V gene encodes CDR1 LGHNT and CDR2 FRNRAP. The CDR3 sequence is 18 residues long. J was trimmed by 6 bases and V by 0 bases; bases with no gene match: 7. In the case of this clone: Its antigen is currently unknown.

Blood sampling was done at baseline, cycle 4 day 1, and cycle 7 day 1. Material: CD4+ or CD8+ T cells sorted from blood, obtained in a trial of the OX40 agonist ivuxolimab. This chain joins TRBV12-5 and TRBJ2-1; the match to TRBD2 covers 14 bases. This clonotype was sampled from an adult with an advanced solid tumor such as melanoma, head and neck, liver or kidney cancer. Here the CDR3 reads CASGLVLTSGGVGNEQFF. As DNA, the CDR3 is TGTGCTAGTGGTTTGGTACTGACTAGCGGGGGGGTCGGCAATGAGCAGTTCTTC.